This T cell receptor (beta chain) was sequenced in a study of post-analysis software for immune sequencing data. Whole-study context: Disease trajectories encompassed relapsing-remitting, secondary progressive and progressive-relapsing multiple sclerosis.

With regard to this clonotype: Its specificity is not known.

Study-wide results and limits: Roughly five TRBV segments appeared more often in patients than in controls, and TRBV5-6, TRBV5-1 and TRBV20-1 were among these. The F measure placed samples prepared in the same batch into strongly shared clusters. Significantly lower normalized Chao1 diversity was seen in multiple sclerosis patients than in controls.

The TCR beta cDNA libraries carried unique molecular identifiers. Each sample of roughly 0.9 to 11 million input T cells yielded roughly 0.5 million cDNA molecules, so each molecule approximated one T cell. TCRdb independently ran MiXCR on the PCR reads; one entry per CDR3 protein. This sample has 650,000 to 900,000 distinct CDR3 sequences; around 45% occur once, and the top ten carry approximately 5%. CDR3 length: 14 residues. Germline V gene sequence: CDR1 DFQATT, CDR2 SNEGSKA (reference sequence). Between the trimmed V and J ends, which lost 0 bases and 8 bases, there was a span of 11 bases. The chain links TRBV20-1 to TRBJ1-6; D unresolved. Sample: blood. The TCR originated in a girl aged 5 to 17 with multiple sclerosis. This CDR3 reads CSARDLGGDSPLHF. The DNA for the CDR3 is TGCAGTGCTAGAGATCTGGGCGGGGATTCACCCCTCCACTTT.